Below, 5 T cell receptor beta chains from the same sample are listed, as sequenced in a study of cytomegalovirus exposure and HLA in healthy donors. PCR amplification relied on 60 Vbeta primers (plus 13 Jbeta primers). Method: immunoSEQ multiplex PCR; TCRdb's copy keeps in-frame clones and lacks some. Among some 150,000 clones, over 70% were seen once, and the ten largest hold over 10%. Source material: PBMCs. The receptors derive from a man aged 30 to 45 in good health and CMV-seropositive.

The gene calls are TRBV6-6 and TRBJ1-5; tentative D call: TRBD1 (6 bases). Germline-derived CDR1 and CDR2 are MNHNY and SVGAGI (reference sequence). V was clipped by 5 bases and J by 4 bases, with 12 bases between them. The CDR3 sequence is 14 residues long. Written as DNA, the CDR3 is TGTGCCAGCAGTCAAGGGGGGGGGAATCAGCCCCAGCATTTT. Translated, it gives CASSQGGGNQPQHF.

The gene calls are TRBV30 and TRBJ1-5; D is uncertain. Germline lookup yields CDR1 GTSNPN and CDR2 SVGIG (reference sequence). The CDR3 spans 12 residues. With 0 bases removed from V and 9 bases from J, the gap between germline ends came to 9 bases. CDR3 coding DNA: TGTGCCTGGAGTGTAAAGTCGCGGCCCCAGCATTTT. Amino acids: CAWSVKSRPQHF.

The V and J genes are TRBV27 and TRBJ2-7, with TRBD1 matching 7 bases. This CDR3 is built from 14 residues. V lost 5 bases to trimming and J lost 5 bases; unmatched junction nucleotides: 9. CDR1 is MNHEY, CDR2 SMNVEV, per germline (reference sequence). Here the CDR3 reads CASSPDRVFHEQYF. The CDR3 region has the DNA TGTGCCAGCAGTCCCGACAGGGTGTTCCACGAGCAGTACTTC.

The chain has TRBV9 and TRBJ2-1; TRBD2 matches 7 bases. V shed 1 base, J shed 5 bases, and the junction held 15 bases outside the gene matches. Germline V CDR1 and CDR2: SGDLS, YYNGEE. The CDR3 spans 18 residues. The CDR3 loop is CASSVRTRDSELNNEQFF. DNA of the CDR3: TGTGCCAGCAGCGTACGGACTAGGGACTCGGAGTTAAACAATGAGCAGTTCTTC.

The V and J genes are TRBV28 and TRBJ1-5, with unresolved D. The V end was cut by 6 bases, the J end by 5 bases, with 11 bases between. Looked up from germline, CDR1 is MDHEN and CDR2 is SYDVKM. This CDR3 is 13 amino acids long. CDR3 nucleotide sequence: TGTGCCAGCAGGCCCTATGGAGATCAGCCCCAGCATTTT. This codes for CASRPYGDQPQHF.